The clone carrying this T cell receptor beta chain has ten or more counts. Its antigen remains unidentified. The CDR3 spans 15 residues. Germline CDR1 and CDR2: MNHEY and SVGEGT. The V end lost 6 bases, the J end lost 4 bases, and 18 bases lay between the germline ends. This sample stems from a study of T cells in Graves' hyperthyroidism and ophthalmopathy. Study details: Peripheral blood was obtained at initial diagnosis, preceding any treatment.

General observations from the study: Blood held most thyroid clonotypes expanded above 0.001 frequency.

The PBMCs were taken from 10 ml of fresh peripheral blood. Amplified regions were TCR beta CDR3 sequences from RNA transcripts. HTBI primers were used for first-round RT-PCR of the TCR CDR3. TCRdb fed the multiplex PCR reads into MiXCR, producing one record per CDR3 protein. The table has hundreds of thousands of distinct CDR3 sequences, approximately 14% seen once. The gene calls are TRBV6-2 or TRBV6-3 and TRBJ1-2; weak D call: TRBD1 (5 bases). The sample was blood. This clonotype was sampled from a man aged 18 to 35 with Graves' ophthalmopathy. CDR3 sequence: CASSIPGRRFYGYTF. For the CDR3, the DNA is TGTGCCAGCAGCATTCCGGGACGAAGATTCTATGGCTACACCTTC.